These 17 T cell receptor beta chains came from one sample sequenced in a study of Graves' ophthalmopathy and Graves' hyperthyroidism. As the template, RNA transcripts were used to amplify TCR beta CDR3 regions. Following a first-round RT-PCR that used HTBI primers, a second-round multiplex PCR was carried out. TCRdb recomputed calls from the multiplex PCR reads with MiXCR, one row per CDR3 protein. Of more than 550,000 distinct CDR3 sequences in the sample, about two fifths were seen once. Source material: peripheral blood. Receptors were obtained from an adult man with Graves' ophthalmopathy.

The chain recombines TRBV4-3 with TRBJ2-7; D tentatively reads TRBD1 or TRBD2 (5 bases each). CDR3 length equals 15 residues. The V gene lost 0 bases and the J gene lost 2 bases, with 11 bases spanning the gap. Germline V gene data show CDR1 as LGHNA and CDR2 as YSLEER. CDR3 loop: CASSQDPGTTYEQYF. As DNA, the CDR3 is TGCGCCAGCAGCCAAGATCCGGGGACCACCTACGAGCAGTACTTC.

This clonotype was counted ten times or more. The chain links TRBV9 to TRBJ2-5; 9 nucleotides line up with TRBD1. The CDR3 extends over 15 amino acids. Trimming took 4 bases from V and 6 from J; bases not matched to a gene: 10. CDR1 SGDLS and CDR2 YYNGEE come from the germline V gene. Here the CDR3 reads CASSKGQGNIQTQYF. The CDR3 nucleotides read TGTGCCAGCAGCAAGGGACAGGGTAATATACAGACCCAGTACTTC.

This sequence joins TRBV5-1 and TRBJ2-7, with D possibly TRBD2 on 6 matching bases. The V gene lost 5 bases and the J gene lost 3 bases, with 18 bases spanning the gap. The CDR3 loop spans 15 amino acids. Germline-derived CDR1 and CDR2 are SGHRS and YFSETQ. This chain's CDR3 is CASRGRETENYEQYF. The CDR3 DNA is TGCGCCAGCAGGGGACGGGAGACTGAGAACTACGAGCAGTACTTC.

This clonotype was picked up many times. The chain has TRBV2 and TRBJ1-3; no firm D call. Trimming took 1 base from V and 4 from J, leaving 11 bases between them. The CDR3 is 15 residues long. CDR1 SNHLY and CDR2 FYNNEI come from the germline V gene. The CDR3 loop is CASSEDGTMGNTIYF. The CDR3 DNA reads TGTGCCAGCAGTGAAGACGGAACAATGGGAAACACCATATATTTT.

On this clonotype: A much larger clone differs from this one at a single base, so this may be a read error. The CDR3 carries no conserved terminal phenylalanine or tryptophan, so it likely arises from a read error. V and J are TRBV19 and TRBJ1-1; D not resolved. V lost 3 bases and J 1 base, leaving 24 bases between the germline ends. CDR1 and CDR2 (germline): LNHDA, SQIVND (reference sequence). The length of the CDR3 is 19 residues. CDR3 nucleotide sequence: TGTGCCAGTAGTATCGGATTCGTGTACACTCAATCGGGGAACACTGAAGCTTTCCTT. Encoded protein: CASSIGFVYTQSGNTEAFL.

V usage is TRBV6-6 and J usage is TRBJ2-2; 13 bases fit TRBD2. The CDR3 is 20 residues long. V shed 1 base and J 3 bases; nucleotides not matched to a gene: 11. Germline V lookup: CDR1 MNHNY, CDR2 SVGAGI (reference sequence). The CDR3, as DNA: TGTGCCAGCAGTTACTTGGGACTAGCGGGAAACCTACGGGACACCGGGGAGCTGTTTTTT. It translates to CASSYLGLAGNLRDTGELFF.

The chain joins TRBV24-1 to TRBJ2-2, with D uncertain. The CDR3 covers 12 residues. The V gene's germline CDR1 is KGHDR and CDR2 SFDVKD. The V gene lost 6 bases and the J gene lost 5 bases, with 6 bases spanning the gap. Written as DNA, the CDR3 is TGTGCCACCAGTCCTCGGACCGGGGAGCTGTTTTTT. It translates to CATSPRTGELFF.

A word on this clonotype: As the CDR3 is not closed by the conserved phenylalanine or tryptophan, this likely results from a read error. Because the CDR3's place on the DNA is in doubt, the DNA is left out and the CDR3 is given as listed by TCRdb. CDR3 region: CSAREEIG. The chain carries TRBV20-1 and TRBJ2-7. The CDR3 region is 8 residues in length, termini included. CDR1 and CDR2 (germline): DFQATT, SNEGSKA (reference sequence).

This clonotype was seen at least ten times. The rearrangement uses TRBV25-1 and TRBJ2-7; TRBD1 matches 8 bases. Germline values: CDR1 MGHDK, CDR2 SYGVNS. This CDR3 is built from 14 residues. Losses at the gene ends were 5 bases for V and 6 bases for J; bases not matched to a gene: 9. CDR3 amino acids: CASSPGTGIAEQYF. CDR3 sequence (DNA): TGTGCCAGCAGTCCCGGGACAGGAATAGCCGAGCAGTACTTC.

This clonotype showed up many times. The chain uses TRBV2 and TRBJ2-5; a possible D gene is TRBD2 (6 bases). The CDR3 spans 13 residues. The V end lost 7 bases, the J end lost 3 bases, and 12 bases lay between the germline ends. The V gene's germline CDR1 is SNHLY and CDR2 FYNNEI. CDR3 nucleotides: TGTGCCAGCATCGGGCGGGAAAAAGAGACCCAGTACTTC. Protein sequence: CASIGREKETQYF.

On this clonotype itself: Mismatch with germline at one junction end may stem from a read error. The chain joins TRBV2 to TRBJ2-7, with D possibly TRBD2 on 5 matching bases. CDR3 length: 11 amino acids. The germline V gene has CDR1 SNHLY and CDR2 FYNNEI. The CDR3: CASSRDYKQYF. CDR3 nucleotide sequence: TGTGCCAGCAGCAGAGACTACAAGCAGTACTTC.

On this clonotype: A junction end diverges from the germline sequence, so it may reflect a read error. This chain connects TRBV11-2 to TRBJ1-5; D is ambiguous. The CDR3 is 14 amino acids. Per germline, CDR1 SGHAT and CDR2 FQNNGV. In nucleotides, the CDR3 is TGCGCCAGCAGCCAAGGGATGGGAAATCAGCCCCGGCATTTT. Amino acids: CASSQGMGNQPRHF. The whole variable domain, remainder taken from reference TRBV11-2 and TRBJ1-5, is EAGVAQSPRYKIIEKRQSVAFWCNPISGHATLYWYQQILGQGPKLLIQFQNNGVVDDSQLPKDRFSAERLKGVDSTLKIQPAKLEDSAVYLCASSQGMGNQPRHFGDGTRLSIL.

This clonotype appeared many times. The chain uses TRBV19 and TRBJ2-7; possible D gene TRBD1, 6 bases. V was shortened by 3 bases and J by 4 bases, with 25 bases between the two germline ends. The CDR3 is 18 amino acids. Looked up from germline, CDR1 is LNHDA and CDR2 is SQIVND (reference sequence). CDR3 nucleotide sequence: TGTGCCAGTAGTATTACAGGCTCGACAGGTCCATGGGGTTACGAGCAGTACTTC. Encoded protein: CASSITGSTGPWGYEQYF.

This clonotype was counted many times. The rearrangement joins TRBV2 to TRBJ2-5, with 8 bases fitting TRBD1. The germline CDR1 and CDR2 sequences are SNHLY and FYNNEI. V lost 4 bases, J lost 4 bases, and 11 bases stayed unmatched. This CDR3 spans 16 amino acids. The CDR3: CASSGSIGQGRETQYF. For the CDR3, the DNA is TGTGCCAGCAGTGGCTCTATCGGACAGGGCCGAGAGACCCAGTACTTC. The complete variable domain, with remaining parts taken from reference TRBV2 and TRBJ2-5, reads EPEVTQTPSHQVTQMGQEVILRCVPISNHLYFYWYRQILGQKVEFLVSFYNNEISEKSEIFDDQFSVERPDGSNFTLKIRSTKLEDSAMYFCASSGSIGQGRETQYFGPGTRLLVL.

The sample holds many counts of this clonotype. The J gene is TRBJ2-5, the V gene TRBV29-1, with D unclear. Per germline, CDR1 SQVTM and CDR2 ANQGSEA. This CDR3 spans 12 amino acids. The V gene lost 8 bases and the J gene lost 4 bases, with 14 bases spanning the gap. In nucleotides, the CDR3 is TGCAGCATCCGGGCCCTAGGAGAGACCCAGTACTTC. Translation gives CSIRALGETQYF. Full variable domain (remainder filled in from reference TRBV29-1 and TRBJ2-5): SAVISQKPSRDICQRGTSLTIQCQVDSQVTMMFWYRQQPGQSLTLIATANQGSEATYESGFVIDKFPISRPNLTFSTLTVSNMSPEDSSIYLCSIRALGETQYFGPGTRLLVL.

The rearrangement joins TRBV14 to TRBJ2-3; D is possibly TRBD1 (6 bases). The CDR3 spans 15 residues. Trimming took 5 bases from V and 0 from J, leaving 12 bases between them. In germline, CDR1 is SGHDN, CDR2 FVKESK. CDR3 region: CASSVRQDSTDTQYF. The CDR3 nucleotides are TGTGCCAGCAGCGTCCGACAGGATAGCACAGATACGCAGTATTTT.

This clonotype came up many times. The chain recombines TRBV24-1 with TRBJ2-2; a weak D match, TRBD1 (5 bases). The CDR3 runs 14 residues. The germline V gene encodes CDR1 KGHDR and CDR2 SFDVKD. The germline V and J ends were trimmed by 5 bases and 6 bases, with 12 bases remaining between them. CDR3: CATSASGRSGELFF. The CDR3 DNA sequence: TGTGCCACCAGTGCTTCAGGGCGGTCCGGGGAGCTGTTTTTT.